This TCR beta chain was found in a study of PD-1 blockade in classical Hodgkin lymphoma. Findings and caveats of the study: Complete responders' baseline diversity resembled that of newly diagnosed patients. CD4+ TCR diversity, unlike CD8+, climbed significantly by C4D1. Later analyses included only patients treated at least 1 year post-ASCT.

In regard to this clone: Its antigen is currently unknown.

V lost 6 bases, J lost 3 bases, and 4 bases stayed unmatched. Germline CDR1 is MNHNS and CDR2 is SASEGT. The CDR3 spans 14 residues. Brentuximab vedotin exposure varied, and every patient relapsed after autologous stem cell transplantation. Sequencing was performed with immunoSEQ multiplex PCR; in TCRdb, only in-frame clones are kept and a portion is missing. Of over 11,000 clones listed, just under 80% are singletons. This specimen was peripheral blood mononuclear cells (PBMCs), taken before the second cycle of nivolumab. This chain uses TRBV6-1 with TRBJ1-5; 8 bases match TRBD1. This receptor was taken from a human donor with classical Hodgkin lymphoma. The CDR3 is CASSLTGDNQPQHF. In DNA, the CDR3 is TGTGCCAGCAGCTTGACAGGGGACAATCAGCCCCAGCATTTT.